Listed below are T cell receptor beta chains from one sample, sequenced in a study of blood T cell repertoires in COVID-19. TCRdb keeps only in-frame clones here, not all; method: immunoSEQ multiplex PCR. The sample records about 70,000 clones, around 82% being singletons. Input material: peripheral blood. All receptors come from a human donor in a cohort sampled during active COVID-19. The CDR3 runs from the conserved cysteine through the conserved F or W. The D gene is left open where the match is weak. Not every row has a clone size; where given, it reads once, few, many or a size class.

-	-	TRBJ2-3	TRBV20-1	CSANIDTQYF	TGCAGTGCTAACATAGATACGCAGTATTTT
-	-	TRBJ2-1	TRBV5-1	CASSTTQGRRSYNEQFF	TGCGCCAGCAGCACGACTCAGGGGCGAAGGTCCTACAATGAGCAGTTCTTC
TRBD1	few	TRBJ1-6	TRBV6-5	CASSRDRVGSPLHF	TGTGCCAGCAGCCGGGACAGGGTGGGGTCACCCCTCCACTTT
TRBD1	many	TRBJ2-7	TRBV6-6	CASRGTGAGYEQYF	TGTGCCAGCAGAGGGACAGGGGCCGGTTACGAGCAGTACTTC
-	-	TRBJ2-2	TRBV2	CASRRRNTGELFF	TGTGCCAGCAGACGCAGGAACACCGGGGAGCTGTTTTTT
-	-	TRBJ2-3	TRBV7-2	CASSRDGGTDTQYF	TGTGCCAGCAGCCGCGATGGGGGGACAGATACGCAGTATTTT
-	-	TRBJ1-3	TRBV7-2	CASSSLPPGSGNTIYF	TGTGCCAGCAGCTCACTTCCCCCGGGCTCTGGAAACACCATATATTTT
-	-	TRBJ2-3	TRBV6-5	CASRWTGSTDTQYF	TGTGCCAGCCGCTGGACGGGAAGCACAGATACGCAGTATTTT
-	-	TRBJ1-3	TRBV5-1	CASSLEGNSGNTIYF	TGCGCCAGCAGCTTGGAGGGGAACTCTGGAAACACCATATATTTT
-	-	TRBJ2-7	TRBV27	CASSSLLDYEQYF	TGTGCCAGCAGTTCCCTGTTAGACTACGAGCAGTACTTC